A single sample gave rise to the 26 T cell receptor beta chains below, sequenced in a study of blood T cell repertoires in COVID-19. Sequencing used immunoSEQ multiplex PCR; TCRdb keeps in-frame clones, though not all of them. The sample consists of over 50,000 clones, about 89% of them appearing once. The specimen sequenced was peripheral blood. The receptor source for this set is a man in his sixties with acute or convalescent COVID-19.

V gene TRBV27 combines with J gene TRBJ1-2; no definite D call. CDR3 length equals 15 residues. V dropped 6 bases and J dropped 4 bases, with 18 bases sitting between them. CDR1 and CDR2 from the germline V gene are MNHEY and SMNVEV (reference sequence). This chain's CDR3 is CASSPAPVEAYGYTF. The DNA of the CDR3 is TGTGCCAGCAGCCCGGCCCCAGTGGAGGCCTATGGCTACACCTTC.

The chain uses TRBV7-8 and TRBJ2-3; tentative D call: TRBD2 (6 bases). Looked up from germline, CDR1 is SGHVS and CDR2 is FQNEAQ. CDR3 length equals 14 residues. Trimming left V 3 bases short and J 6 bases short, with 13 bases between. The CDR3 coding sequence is TGTGCCAGCAGCTTCGGGGGACCAAGGGATACGCAGTATTTT. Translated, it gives CASSFGGPRDTQYF.

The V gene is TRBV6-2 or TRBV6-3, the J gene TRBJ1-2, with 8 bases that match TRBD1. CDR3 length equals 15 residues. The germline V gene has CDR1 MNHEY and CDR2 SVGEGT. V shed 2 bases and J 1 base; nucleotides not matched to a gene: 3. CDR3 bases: TGTGCCAGCAGTTACATGGACAGGGTTAACTATGGCTACACCTTC. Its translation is CASSYMDRVNYGYTF.

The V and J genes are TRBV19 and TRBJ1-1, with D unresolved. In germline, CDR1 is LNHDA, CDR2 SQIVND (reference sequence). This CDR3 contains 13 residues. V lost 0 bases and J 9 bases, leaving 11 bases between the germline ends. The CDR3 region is CASSIDRHGQAFF. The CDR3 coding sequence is TGTGCCAGTAGTATAGATCGACATGGGCAAGCTTTCTTT.

The CDR3 DNA sequence: TGTGCCATCAGTATGACAGGGATAAAGGAAAAACTGTTTTTT. Its protein product is CAISMTGIKEKLFF. J is TRBJ1-4 and V is TRBV10-3, with 7 bases aligning to TRBD1. The V gene's germline CDR1 is ENHRY and CDR2 SYGVKD. V lost 5 bases to trimming and J lost 8 bases; unmatched junction nucleotides: 8. CDR3 length: 14 amino acids.

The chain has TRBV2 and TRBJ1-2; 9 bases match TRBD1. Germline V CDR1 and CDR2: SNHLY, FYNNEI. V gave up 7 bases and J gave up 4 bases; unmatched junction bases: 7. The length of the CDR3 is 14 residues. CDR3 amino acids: CASTIPGQGYGYTF. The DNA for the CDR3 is TGTGCCAGCACCATCCCGGGACAGGGCTATGGCTACACCTTC.

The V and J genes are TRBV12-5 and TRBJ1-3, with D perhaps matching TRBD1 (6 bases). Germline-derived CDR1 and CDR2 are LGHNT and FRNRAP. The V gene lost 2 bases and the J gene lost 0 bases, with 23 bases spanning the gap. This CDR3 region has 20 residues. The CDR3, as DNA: TGTGCTAGTGGTTTGCCTCAAAGACAGGACAAGGGAAGCTCTGGAAACACCATATATTTT. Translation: CASGLPQRQDKGSSGNTIYF.

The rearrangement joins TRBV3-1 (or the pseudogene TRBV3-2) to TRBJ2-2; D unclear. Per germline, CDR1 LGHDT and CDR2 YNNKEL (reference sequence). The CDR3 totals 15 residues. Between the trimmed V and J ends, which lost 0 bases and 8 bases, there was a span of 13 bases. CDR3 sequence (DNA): TGTGCCAGCAGCCAAGATCTGAGGTTCGCAGGGGAGCTGTTTTTT. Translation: CASSQDLRFAGELFF.

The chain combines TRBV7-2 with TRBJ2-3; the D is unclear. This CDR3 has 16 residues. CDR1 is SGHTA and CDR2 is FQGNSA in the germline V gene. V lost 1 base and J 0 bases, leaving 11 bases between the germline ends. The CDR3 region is CASSLGPGPSTDTQYF. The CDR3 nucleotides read TGTGCCAGCAGCTTAGGCCCAGGCCCTAGCACAGATACGCAGTATTTT.

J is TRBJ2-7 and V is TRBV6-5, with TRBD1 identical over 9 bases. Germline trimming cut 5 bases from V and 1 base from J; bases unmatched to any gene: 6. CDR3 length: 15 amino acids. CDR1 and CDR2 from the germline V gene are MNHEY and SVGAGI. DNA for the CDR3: TGTGCCAGCAGTAGACAGGGGGATCCTTCCTACGAGCAGTACTTC. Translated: CASSRQGDPSYEQYF.

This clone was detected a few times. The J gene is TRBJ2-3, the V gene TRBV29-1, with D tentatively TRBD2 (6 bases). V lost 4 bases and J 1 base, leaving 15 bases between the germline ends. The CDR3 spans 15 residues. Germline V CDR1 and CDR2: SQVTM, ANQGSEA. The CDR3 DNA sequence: TGCAGCGTTGGCGGAGGGGCCTTAGGCACAGATACGCAGTATTTT. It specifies CSVGGGALGTDTQYF.

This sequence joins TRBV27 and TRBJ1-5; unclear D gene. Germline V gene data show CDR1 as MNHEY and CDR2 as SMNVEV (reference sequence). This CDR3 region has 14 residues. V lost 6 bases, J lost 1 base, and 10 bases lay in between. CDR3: CASRTTRSNQPQHF. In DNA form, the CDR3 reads TGTGCCAGCAGGACCACGAGGAGCAATCAGCCCCAGCATTTT.

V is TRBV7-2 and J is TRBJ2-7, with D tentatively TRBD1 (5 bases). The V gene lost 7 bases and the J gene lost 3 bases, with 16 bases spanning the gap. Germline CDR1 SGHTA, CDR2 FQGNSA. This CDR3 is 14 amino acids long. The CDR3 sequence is CASTDYGHRYEQYF. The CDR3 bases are TGTGCCAGCACCGATTACGGACATCGCTACGAGCAGTACTTC.

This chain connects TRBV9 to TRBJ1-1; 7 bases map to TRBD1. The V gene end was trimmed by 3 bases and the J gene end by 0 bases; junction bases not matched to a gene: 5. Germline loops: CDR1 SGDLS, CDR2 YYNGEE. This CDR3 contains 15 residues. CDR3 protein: CASSEGTAVNTEAFF. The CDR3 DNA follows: TGTGCCAGCAGCGAGGGGACAGCCGTGAACACTGAAGCTTTCTTT.

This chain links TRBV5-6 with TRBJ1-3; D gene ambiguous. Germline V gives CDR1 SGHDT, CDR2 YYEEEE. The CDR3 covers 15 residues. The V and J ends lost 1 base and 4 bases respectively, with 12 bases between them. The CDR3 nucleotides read TGTGCCAGCAGCTTGTATAGGACTCAAGGAAACACCATATATTTT. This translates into CASSLYRTQGNTIYF.

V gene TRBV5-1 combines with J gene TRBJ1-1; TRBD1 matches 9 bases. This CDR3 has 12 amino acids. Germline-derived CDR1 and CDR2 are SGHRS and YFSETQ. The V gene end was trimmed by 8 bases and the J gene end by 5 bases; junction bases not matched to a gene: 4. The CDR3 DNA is TGCGCCAGTAGGGACAGGGAAACTGAAGCTTTCTTT. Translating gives CASRDRETEAFF.

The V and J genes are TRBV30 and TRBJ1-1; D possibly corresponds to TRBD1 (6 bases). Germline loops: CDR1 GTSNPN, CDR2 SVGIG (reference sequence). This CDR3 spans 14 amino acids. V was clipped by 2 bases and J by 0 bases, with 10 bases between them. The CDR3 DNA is TGTGCCTGGAGTCCGGGACACATGAACACTGAAGCTTTCTTT. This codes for CAWSPGHMNTEAFF.

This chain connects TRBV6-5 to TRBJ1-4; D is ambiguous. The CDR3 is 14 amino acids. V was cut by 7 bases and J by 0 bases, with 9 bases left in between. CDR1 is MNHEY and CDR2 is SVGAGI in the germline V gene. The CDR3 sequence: CASTRHATNEKLFF. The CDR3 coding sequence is TGTGCCAGCACCCGACACGCAACTAATGAAAAACTGTTTTTT.

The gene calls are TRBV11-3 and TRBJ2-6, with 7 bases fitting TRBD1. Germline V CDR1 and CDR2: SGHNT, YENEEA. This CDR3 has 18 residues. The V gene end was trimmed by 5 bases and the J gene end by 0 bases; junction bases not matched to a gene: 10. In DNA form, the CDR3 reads TGTGCCAGCAGCCCGAGATGGGACAGTAACTCTGGGGCCAACGTCCTGACTTTC. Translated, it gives CASSPRWDSNSGANVLTF.

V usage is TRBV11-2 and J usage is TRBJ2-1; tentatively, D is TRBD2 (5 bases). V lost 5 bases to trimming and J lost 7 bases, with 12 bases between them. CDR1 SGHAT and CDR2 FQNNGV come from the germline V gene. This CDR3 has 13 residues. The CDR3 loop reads CASSPGVANEQFF. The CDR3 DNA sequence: TGTGCCAGCAGCCCCGGGGTAGCGAATGAGCAGTTCTTC. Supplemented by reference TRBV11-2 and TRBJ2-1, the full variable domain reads EAGVAQSPRYKIIEKRQSVAFWCNPISGHATLYWYQQILGQGPKLLIQFQNNGVVDDSQLPKDRFSAERLKGVDSTLKIQPAKLEDSAVYLCASSPGVANEQFFGPGTRLTVL.

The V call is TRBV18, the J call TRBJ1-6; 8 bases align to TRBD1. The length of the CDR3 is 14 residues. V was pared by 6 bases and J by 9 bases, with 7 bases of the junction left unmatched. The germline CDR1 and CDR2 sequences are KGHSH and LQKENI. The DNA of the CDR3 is TGTGCCAGCTCCCCAGGGGGCGCAGGTTCACCCCTCCACTTT. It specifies CASSPGGAGSPLHF.

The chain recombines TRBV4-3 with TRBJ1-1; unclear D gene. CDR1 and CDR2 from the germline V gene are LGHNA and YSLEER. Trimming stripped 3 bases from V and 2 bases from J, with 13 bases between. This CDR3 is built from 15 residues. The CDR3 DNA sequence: TGCGCCAGCAGCCAGAACACGGGAAGAAACACTGAAGCTTTCTTT. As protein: CASSQNTGRNTEAFF.

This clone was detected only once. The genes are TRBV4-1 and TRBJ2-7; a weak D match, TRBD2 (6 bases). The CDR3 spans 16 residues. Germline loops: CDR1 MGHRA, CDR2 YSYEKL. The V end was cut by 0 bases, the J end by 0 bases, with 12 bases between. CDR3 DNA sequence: TGCGCCAGCAGCCAAGAGGTCCGGGGGAACTCCTACGAGCAGTACTTC. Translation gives CASSQEVRGNSYEQYF.

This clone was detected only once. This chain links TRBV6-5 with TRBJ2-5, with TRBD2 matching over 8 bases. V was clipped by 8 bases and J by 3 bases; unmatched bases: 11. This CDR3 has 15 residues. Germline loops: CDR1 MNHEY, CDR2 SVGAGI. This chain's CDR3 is CASLAPGGVKETQYF. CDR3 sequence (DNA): TGTGCCAGCCTGGCGCCGGGGGGGGTCAAAGAGACCCAGTACTTC.

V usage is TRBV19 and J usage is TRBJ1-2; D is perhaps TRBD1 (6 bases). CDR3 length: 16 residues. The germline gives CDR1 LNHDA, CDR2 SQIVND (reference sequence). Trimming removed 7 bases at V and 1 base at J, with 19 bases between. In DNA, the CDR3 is TGTGCCAGTACCGGCCTCGGGGGGCAGATTAACTATGGCTACACCTTC. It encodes CASTGLGGQINYGYTF.

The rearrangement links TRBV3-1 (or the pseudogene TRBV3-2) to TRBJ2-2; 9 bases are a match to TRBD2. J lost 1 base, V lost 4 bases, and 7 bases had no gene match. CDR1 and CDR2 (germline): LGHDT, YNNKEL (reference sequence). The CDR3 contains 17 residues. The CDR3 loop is CASSRPLAGMNTGELFF. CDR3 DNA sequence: TGTGCCAGCAGCCGACCGCTAGCGGGGATGAACACCGGGGAGCTGTTTTTT.